These T cell receptor beta chains were read from a single sample in a study of blood T cell repertoires in COVID-19. Generated by immunoSEQ multiplex PCR, the TCRdb table keeps only in-frame clones and is missing some. The sample includes fewer than 200,000 clones, about 86% seen only once; the top ten take around 23%. Input material: PBMCs or T cells enriched from blood (not recorded which). These receptor sequences come from a woman in her 40s in a cohort exposed to, infected with or recovered from COVID-19 (not recorded which). Each CDR3 is given with its conserved first and last residue. The order of the fields is V gene, J gene, CDR3 protein.

TRBV18	TRBJ2-1	CASSQTGGARYEQFF
TRBV6-5	TRBJ2-2	CATRGGNFDTGELFF
TRBV7-2	TRBJ2-5	CASSLFRDQETQYF
TRBV7-6	TRBJ2-3	CASSLERREGPTDTQYF
TRBV2	TRBJ2-3	CASMGDSRGDTQYF
TRBV28	TRBJ1-4	CASSLRSAGEKLFF
TRBV5-5	TRBJ2-5	CASSLGLRTEETQYF
TRBV5-8	TRBJ1-1	CASRYRGNTEAFF
TRBV25-1	TRBJ2-7	CASKGDSTYEQYF
TRBV4-1	TRBJ2-7	CASSVTQAVTYEQYF
TRBV4-3	TRBJ1-5	CASSQDLGHGDQPQHF
TRBV5-4	TRBJ2-7	CASSALPKGHEQYF
TRBV24-1	TRBJ1-1	CATSAARDTEAFF
TRBV24-1	TRBJ2-2	CATSDPRTEDNTGELFF
TRBV6-6	TRBJ2-5	CASRGGQEGQETQYF
TRBV18	TRBJ1-5	CASSRQGNQPQHF
TRBV30	TRBJ1-2	CAWSVSYGYTF
TRBV11-2	TRBJ1-1	CASSLGQGAEAFF
TRBV6-5	TRBJ1-3	CASRNDMTDTIYF
TRBV19	TRBJ2-1	CASSIVPTTEQFF
TRBV9	TRBJ1-6	CASSERGTGYSPLHF
TRBV4-1	TRBJ2-7	CASSQVTSGRYEQYF
TRBV9	TRBJ2-1	CASSPAGSNNEQFF
TRBV4-1	TRBJ2-2	CASSQGLRETVGELFF
TRBV6-4	TRBJ2-4	CASLPLLGCYQYF
TRBV29-1	TRBJ2-1	CSVVSNNEQFF
TRBV29-1	TRBJ2-2	CSVNPGVPGELFF
TRBV9	TRBJ1-1	CASSVATAYEAFF
TRBV4-1	TRBJ2-3	CASSPPAGTNADTQYF
TRBV6-5	TRBJ1-6	CASSYSGQGTSPLHF
TRBV4-1	TRBJ1-1	CASSLRQVAEAFF
TRBV7-2	TRBJ2-1	CASSSRTSGAYYNEQFF
TRBV4-1	TRBJ1-3	CASSQDQGAGNTIYF
TRBV9	TRBJ2-7	CASSAGGDYEQYF
TRBV7-7	TRBJ2-1	CASSWGLRDEQFF
TRBV1	TRBJ2-5	CTSSQDWGRETQYF
TRBV4-2	TRBJ2-2	CASRLTSGRAAGELFF
TRBV28	TRBJ2-1	CASRPQLAGDSEQFF
TRBV25-1	TRBJ2-1	CACTEGGSSNEQFF
TRBV4-1	TRBJ2-1	CASSQVQGPLSYNEQFF
TRBV4-1	TRBJ2-5	CASSLRDSLQETQYF
TRBV20-1	TRBJ1-6	CSASFLSYNSPLHF
TRBV19	TRBJ1-2	CASSLDRESFYGYTF
TRBV11-2	TRBJ2-5	CASSLSGPGGETQYF
TRBV13	TRBJ1-2	CASTDTGHYGYTF
TRBV12-3/TRBV12-4	TRBJ2-7	CASTRQGAYEQYF
TRBV3-1/TRBV3-2	TRBJ2-5	CASRKDSQETQYF
TRBV5-1	TRBJ1-1	CASSLGQAPEAFF
TRBV9	TRBJ2-2	CASSVGFTGELFF
TRBV29-1	TRBJ1-2	CSVPEDGPNYGYTF
TRBV3-1/TRBV3-2	TRBJ2-3	CASSQDFSGVSTDTQYF
TRBV7-6	TRBJ1-5	CASSLRPRSGDRDLSPQHF